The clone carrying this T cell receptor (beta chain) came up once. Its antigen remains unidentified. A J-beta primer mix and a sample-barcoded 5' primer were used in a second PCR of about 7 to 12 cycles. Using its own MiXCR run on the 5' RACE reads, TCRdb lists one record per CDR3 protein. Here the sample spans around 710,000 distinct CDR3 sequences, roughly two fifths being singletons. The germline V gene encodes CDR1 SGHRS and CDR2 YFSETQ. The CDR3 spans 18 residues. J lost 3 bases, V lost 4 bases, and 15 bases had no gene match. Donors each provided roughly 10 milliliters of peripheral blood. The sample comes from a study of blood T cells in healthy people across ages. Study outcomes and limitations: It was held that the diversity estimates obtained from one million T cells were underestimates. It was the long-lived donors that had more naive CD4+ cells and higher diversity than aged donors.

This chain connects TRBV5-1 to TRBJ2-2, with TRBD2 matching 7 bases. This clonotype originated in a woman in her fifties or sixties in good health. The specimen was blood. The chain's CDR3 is CASSLRPSGGRDTGELFF. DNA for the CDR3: TGCGCCAGCAGCCTCAGGCCTAGCGGAGGGAGGGACACCGGGGAGCTGTTTTTT.